Listed here are 29 T cell receptor beta chains from one sample, sequenced in a study of technical replicates of blood from several donors (TCRdb year 2017). Libraries were prepared through the immunoSEQ multiplex PCR assay. Held by TCRdb, this immuneACCESS table contains in-frame sequences only and omits some clones. Under half of the omission traces to an unresolved V gene where checked; the cause of the rest is unknown. A total of more than 65,000 clones appear in this sample, roughly 94% of them only once. Approximately 0.25% of the sample goes to the ten largest clones. Specimen: T cells isolated from PBMCs. The source is a human donor in good health.

The J gene is TRBJ2-5, the V gene TRBV9; TRBD1 matches at 9 bases. The CDR3 loop spans 15 amino acids. The V and J ends lost 2 bases and 5 bases, in that order; junction bases with no gene match: 7. Germline lookup yields CDR1 SGDLS and CDR2 YYNGEE. The CDR3: CASSVPGQGGETQYF. CDR3 DNA sequence: TGTGCCAGCAGCGTTCCGGGACAGGGTGGGGAGACCCAGTACTTC.

The chain couples TRBV7-6 to TRBJ2-1; TRBD1 matches 7 bases. Looked up from germline, CDR1 is SGHVS and CDR2 is FNYEAQ. V dropped 5 bases and J dropped 0; count of bases not matched to a gene: 4. The CDR3 has 15 amino acids. The CDR3 coding sequence is TGTGCCAGCAGCCGACAGGGTAGCTCCTACAATGAGCAGTTCTTC. This codes for CASSRQGSSYNEQFF.

The rearrangement uses TRBV9 and TRBJ1-2; 7 bases agree with TRBD1. The CDR3 runs 15 residues. The germline V gene has CDR1 SGDLS and CDR2 YYNGEE. Trimming cost V 0 bases and J 6 bases; bases outside gene matches: 8. Here the CDR3 reads CASSVEGQNPHGYTF. CDR3 nucleotides: TGTGCCAGCAGCGTAGAGGGACAGAACCCGCATGGCTACACCTTC.

V and J are TRBV6-1 and TRBJ1-2, with TRBD1 as a possible D gene (6 bases). V was trimmed by 7 bases and J by 5 bases, leaving 17 bases between them. Per the germline V gene, CDR1 is MNHNS and CDR2 is SASEGT. This CDR3 spans 14 amino acids. CDR3: CASKTLQGEYGYTF. The CDR3 region has the DNA TGTGCCAGCAAAACCTTACAGGGAGAGTATGGCTACACCTTC.

The V gene is TRBV5-1, the J gene TRBJ2-2; the match to TRBD1 covers 12 bases. Trimming removed 3 bases from V and 5 bases from J; junction bases left unmatched: 11. Germline CDR1 SGHRS, CDR2 YFSETQ. This CDR3 contains 18 residues. The CDR3: CASSYRDRGPGLTGELFF. The CDR3 bases are TGCGCCAGCAGCTACCGGGACAGGGGGCCCGGGTTGACCGGGGAGCTGTTTTTT.

The CDR3 protein is CASSPLTSGRFADTQYF. Written as DNA, the CDR3 is TGTGCCAGCAGCCCCTTGACTAGCGGGAGGTTTGCGGATACGCAGTATTTT. The chain recombines TRBV11-2 with TRBJ2-3; 13 bases agree with TRBD2. Per the germline V gene, CDR1 is SGHAT and CDR2 is FQNNGV. The CDR3 totals 17 residues. V lost 5 bases to trimming and J lost 6 bases; unmatched junction nucleotides: 11. Filled out from reference TRBV11-2 and TRBJ2-3, the complete variable domain reads EAGVAQSPRYKIIEKRQSVAFWCNPISGHATLYWYQQILGQGPKLLIQFQNNGVVDDSQLPKDRFSAERLKGVDSTLKIQPAKLEDSAVYLCASSPLTSGRFADTQYFGPGTRLTVL.

The chain couples TRBV21-1 to TRBJ2-7; the table's TRBD1 call for D was not verified on the DNA. TRBV21-1 is described as a pseudogene. The CDR3 extends over 14 amino acids. The CDR3 nucleotides read TGTGCCAGCAGCCCCCACAGGGTCATGTACGAGCAGTACTTC. Protein: CASSPHRVMYEQYF.

V gene TRBV28 combines with J gene TRBJ2-2, with 9 bases identical to TRBD1. Trimming took 3 bases from V and 4 from J; bases not matched to a gene: 9. CDR3 size: 17 residues. Germline V lookup: CDR1 MDHEN, CDR2 SYDVKM. The DNA of the CDR3 is TGTGCCAGCAGTTTCCTTCCGGGACAGGGCGTCACCGGGGAGCTGTTTTTT. This translates into CASSFLPGQGVTGELFF.

The chain combines TRBV4-1 with TRBJ1-4; 7 bases are shared with TRBD1. CDR1 and CDR2 (germline): MGHRA, YSYEKL. With V trimmed by 4 bases and J by 1 base, 3 bases remained unmatched. This CDR3 is built from 15 residues. The CDR3 protein is CASSLTGLTNEKLFF. The CDR3 DNA reads as TGCGCCAGCAGCCTGACAGGGCTAACTAATGAAAAACTGTTTTTT.

The chain joins TRBV7-9 to TRBJ1-2, with D uncertain. The V gene's germline CDR1 is SEHNR and CDR2 FQNEAQ (reference sequence). Trimming took off 5 bases at V and 8 bases at J, with 12 bases between the two ends. This CDR3 region has 12 residues. CDR3 sequence reads: CASSPGLDGYTF. CDR3 nucleotide sequence: TGTGCCAGCAGCCCTGGACTGGACGGCTACACCTTC.

CDR3 sequence (DNA): TGTGCCAGCAGCTTGGTGGTCCGGGGGAAAAACACCATATATTTT. It specifies CASSLVVRGKNTIYF. The rearrangement links TRBV5-4 to TRBJ1-3; tentatively, D is TRBD1 (5 bases). This CDR3 spans 15 amino acids. Germline-derived CDR1 and CDR2 are SGHNT and YYREEE (reference sequence). V was cut by 0 bases and J by 6 bases, with 13 bases left in between.

The chain has TRBV19 and TRBJ2-7; D is possibly TRBD1 (6 bases). The CDR3 is made up of 14 amino acids. V was clipped by 4 bases and J by 2 bases, with 12 bases between them. Germline loops: CDR1 LNHDA, CDR2 SQIVND (reference sequence). The CDR3 DNA sequence: TGTGCCAGTAGTACGGCCAGGGGAGCCTACGAGCAGTACTTC. The encoded protein is CASSTARGAYEQYF.

The V and J genes are TRBV6-5 and TRBJ1-2, with D hard to call. This CDR3 is 12 amino acids long. The V gene lost 6 bases and the J gene lost 4 bases, with 9 bases spanning the gap. Per germline, CDR1 MNHEY and CDR2 SVGAGI. The CDR3 here is CASRTRAYGYTF. The CDR3 DNA sequence: TGTGCCAGCAGGACTAGAGCCTATGGCTACACCTTC.

This clone appeared a single time. The genes are TRBV27 and TRBJ2-3, with 11 bases aligning to TRBD2. The V segment lost 3 bases and the J segment 0 bases; nucleotides outside the gene matches: 8. The germline gives CDR1 MNHEY, CDR2 SMNVEV (reference sequence). The CDR3 loop spans 18 amino acids. The CDR3 region is CASSFRLAGGPSTDTQYF. The CDR3 DNA is TGTGCCAGCAGTTTTCGCCTAGCGGGAGGCCCTAGCACAGATACGCAGTATTTT.

The V gene is TRBV9, the J gene TRBJ2-7; tentatively, D is TRBD1 (7 bases). Deletions cut 3 bases from V and 3 bases from J, with 16 bases between. There are 15 residues in the CDR3. Germline loops: CDR1 SGDLS, CDR2 YYNGEE. CDR3 loop: CASSAQGGPNYEQYF. The CDR3 DNA reads TGTGCCAGCAGCGCCCAGGGGGGACCTAACTACGAGCAGTACTTC. The variable domain in full, completed from reference TRBV9 and TRBJ2-7, reads DSGVTQTPKHLITATGQRVTLRCSPRSGDLSVYWYQQSLDQGLQFLIQYYNGEERAKGNILERFSAQQFPDLHSELNLSSLELGDSALYFCASSAQGGPNYEQYFGPGTRLTVT.

This clone was recorded only once. The rearrangement links TRBV29-1 to TRBJ1-2, with D perhaps matching TRBD1 (6 bases). The V end was cut by 4 bases, the J end by 5 bases, with 11 bases between. The CDR3 contains 12 residues. Germline V lookup: CDR1 SQVTM, CDR2 ANQGSEA. The CDR3 sequence is CSVVRGGYGYTF. The CDR3 nucleotides are TGCAGCGTTGTCAGGGGCGGTTATGGCTACACCTTC.

The chain employs TRBV25-1 and TRBJ1-1, with a tentative D call TRBD1 (5 bases). The length of the CDR3 is 15 residues. Per germline, CDR1 MGHDK and CDR2 SYGVNS. Trimming shortened V by 3 bases and J by 8 bases, and 19 bases separated the two germline ends. The CDR3 protein is CASSEFSGMVSEAFF. CDR3 DNA: TGTGCCAGCAGTGAGTTCTCAGGGATGGTCTCAGAAGCTTTCTTT.

This sequence joins TRBV28 and TRBJ1-2; 8 bases map to TRBD1. V gave up 8 bases and J gave up 4 bases; unmatched junction bases: 6. Germline V lookup: CDR1 MDHEN, CDR2 SYDVKM. CDR3 size: 13 residues. CDR3 in DNA: TGTGCCAGCCGGAGGACAGGGACCTATGGCTACACCTTC. Its protein is CASRRTGTYGYTF.

The V gene is TRBV5-1, the J gene TRBJ1-2; D is uncertain. V was cut by 1 base and J by 8 bases, with 12 bases left in between. This CDR3 has 13 residues. Germline V lookup: CDR1 SGHRS, CDR2 YFSETQ. CDR3 residues: CASSLLGERGYTF. DNA for the CDR3: TGCGCCAGCAGCTTGCTCGGGGAGAGAGGCTACACCTTC.

V is TRBV7-9 and J is TRBJ1-4; D unclear. The CDR3 covers 18 residues. Trimming cost V 5 bases and J 6 bases, with 25 bases left between them. Germline V lookup: CDR1 SEHNR, CDR2 FQNEAQ (reference sequence). The DNA of the CDR3 is TGTGCCAGCAGCCCTAGAGTAGGAGCCCTAGAGCGATATGAAAAACTGTTTTTT. Its translation: CASSPRVGALERYEKLFF.

The genes are TRBV13 and TRBJ2-2, with TRBD2 matching over 7 bases. The germline V gene encodes CDR1 PRHDT and CDR2 FYEKMQ (reference sequence). V lost 6 bases to trimming and J lost 5 bases; unmatched junction nucleotides: 15. The CDR3 has 17 residues. This CDR3 reads CASSSVRGFLGTGELFF. The DNA for the CDR3 is TGTGCCAGCAGTTCTGTGCGGGGGTTTCTTGGGACCGGGGAGCTGTTTTTT.

Only one count was recorded for this clone. The rearrangement links TRBV10-2 to TRBJ1-1; 7 nucleotides match TRBD1. Trimming at V came to 1 base and at J to 1 base, leaving 3 bases not matched to a gene. CDR3 size: 15 residues. Germline CDR1 is WSHSY and CDR2 is SAAADI. The CDR3 DNA follows: TGCGCCAGCAGTGAGTGGGACAGAGCGAACACTGAAGCTTTCTTT. Translation: CASSEWDRANTEAFF.

The rearrangement links TRBV5-4 to TRBJ2-3; 10 positions agree with TRBD2. This CDR3 has 16 amino acids. Germline lookup yields CDR1 SGHNT and CDR2 YYREEE (reference sequence). V shed 1 base and J 5 bases; nucleotides not matched to a gene: 7. The DNA of the CDR3 is TGTGCCAGCAGCTTGTTTCTAGCGGGAGATTTAGATACGCAGTATTTT. This sequence encodes CASSLFLAGDLDTQYF.

The V gene is TRBV27, the J gene TRBJ1-2; the match to TRBD1 covers 8 bases. CDR3 length equals 13 residues. Losses at the gene ends were 6 bases for V and 8 bases for J; bases not matched to a gene: 8. The V gene's germline CDR1 is MNHEY and CDR2 SMNVEV (reference sequence). The CDR3 nucleotides read TGTGCCAGCAGCCCCGGACAGGGATGGGGCTACACCTTC. It encodes CASSPGQGWGYTF.

The genes are TRBV28 and TRBJ1-1; the D gene is possibly TRBD1 (6 bases). The CDR3 loop spans 16 amino acids. Germline values: CDR1 MDHEN, CDR2 SYDVKM. The ends were cut back, 6 bases at V and 5 bases at J, with 22 bases in the middle. The DNA for the CDR3 is TGTGCCAGCAGCTACCCGGGCAGGGGTAGGCAGACTGAAGCTTTCTTT. Residues: CASSYPGRGRQTEAFF.

The chain recombines TRBV4-1 with TRBJ2-5; the D gene is possibly TRBD1 (7 bases). The CDR3 sequence is 14 residues long. V dropped 2 bases and J dropped 5 bases, with 12 bases sitting between them. Germline CDR1 and CDR2: MGHRA and YSYEKL. This CDR3 reads CASSQQGGGETQYF. DNA of the CDR3: TGCGCCAGCAGCCAACAGGGGGGCGGGGAGACCCAGTACTTC.

The V gene is TRBV5-6, the J gene TRBJ1-5; D is undetermined. This CDR3 comprises 15 residues. Per the germline V gene, CDR1 is SGHDT and CDR2 is YYEEEE. V lost 4 bases and J 1 base, leaving 12 bases between the germline ends. CDR3 DNA: TGTGCCAGCAGCCCGGGAACGGGCAGCAATCAGCCCCAGCATTTT. This sequence encodes CASSPGTGSNQPQHF.

The V call is TRBV7-9, the J call TRBJ1-1; perhaps TRBD1 as D (6 bases). CDR1 is SEHNR, CDR2 FQNEAQ, per germline (reference sequence). V lost 5 bases to trimming and J lost 5 bases, with 18 bases between them. The length of the CDR3 is 15 residues. The DNA for the CDR3 is TGTGCCAGCAGCCCACCGCGGGGGGCAGAAACTGAAGCTTTCTTT. It specifies CASSPPRGAETEAFF. The variable domain in full, with the rest retrieved from reference TRBV7-9 and TRBJ1-1, is DTGVSQNPRHKITKRGQNVTFRCDPISEHNRLYWYRQTLGQGPEFLTYFQNEAQLEKSRLLSDRFSAERPKGSFSTLEIQRTEQGDSAMYLCASSPPRGAETEAFFGQGTRLTVV.

This chain connects TRBV9 to TRBJ1-4; 8 bases map to TRBD1. Germline-derived CDR1 and CDR2 are SGDLS and YYNGEE. There are 16 residues in the CDR3. V was clipped by 0 bases and J by 5 bases; unmatched bases: 6. CDR3 sequence reads: CASSVGPGGGNEKLFF. The CDR3 DNA follows: TGTGCCAGCAGCGTAGGCCCAGGGGGCGGGAATGAAAAACTGTTTTTT.